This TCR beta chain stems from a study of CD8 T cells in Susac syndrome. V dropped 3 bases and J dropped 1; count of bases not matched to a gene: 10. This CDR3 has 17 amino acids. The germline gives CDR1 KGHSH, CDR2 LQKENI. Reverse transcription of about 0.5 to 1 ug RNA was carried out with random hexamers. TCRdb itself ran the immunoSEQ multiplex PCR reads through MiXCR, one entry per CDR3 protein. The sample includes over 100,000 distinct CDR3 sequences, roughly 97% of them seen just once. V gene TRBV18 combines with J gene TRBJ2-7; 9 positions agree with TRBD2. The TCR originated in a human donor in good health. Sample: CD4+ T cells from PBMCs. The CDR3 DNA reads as TGTGCCAGCTCACCTCTCGGCGGCGGGGGGGTATCCTACGAGCAGTACTTC. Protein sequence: CASSPLGGGGVSYEQYF.